These 18 T cell receptor beta chains were all obtained from the same sample, sequenced in a study of blood T cells in healthy people across ages. It was with a sample-barcoded 5' primer and a J-beta primer mix that a second PCR of about 7 to 12 cycles was run. TCRdb re-derived calls from the 5' RACE reads in MiXCR, one entry per CDR3 protein. The table shows about 570,000 distinct CDR3 sequences, with 27% occurring only once. The sample was blood. These receptors originate from a woman between 65 and 79 years old in good health.

The V call is TRBV20-1, the J call TRBJ2-5; D gene unclear. Germline CDR1 DFQATT, CDR2 SNEGSKA (reference sequence). V was cut by 6 bases and J by 5 bases, with 16 bases left in between. This CDR3 has 13 amino acids. The CDR3 sequence: CSARWGKVETQYF. The CDR3 coding sequence is TGCAGTGCCAGATGGGGAAAGGTGGAGACCCAGTACTTC.

The chain has TRBV10-3 and TRBJ2-7; 10 bases agree with TRBD1. The CDR3 loop spans 16 amino acids. In germline, CDR1 is ENHRY, CDR2 SYGVKD. The junction had 8 bases not matched to a gene; V was cut back by 6 bases and J by 0 bases. The CDR3 protein is CAIRKTTGGSSYEQYF. The DNA of the CDR3 is TGTGCCATCAGGAAGACGACAGGGGGCTCCTCCTACGAGCAGTACTTC.

J is TRBJ2-7 and V is TRBV11-2, with D uncertain. V lost 1 base, J lost 6 bases, and 4 bases lay in between. The CDR3 totals 11 residues. Germline CDR1 and CDR2: SGHAT and FQNNGV. DNA for the CDR3: TGTGCCAGCAGCTTAGCCGTCGAGCAGTACTTC. It translates to CASSLAVEQYF.

This clonotype has a handful of counts. This chain links TRBV4-3 with TRBJ2-5; D may be TRBD2 (5 bases). Between the trimmed V and J ends, which lost 0 bases and 6 bases, there was a span of 8 bases. Germline CDR1 reads LGHNA; CDR2 reads YSLEER. CDR3 length: 13 amino acids. The CDR3 sequence: CASSQDRRKTQYF. In DNA, the CDR3 is TGCGCCAGCAGCCAAGATAGGAGGAAGACCCAGTACTTC.

A few counts support this clonotype. The rearrangement links TRBV20-1 to TRBJ2-2, with 10 bases lining up with TRBD2. Germline V gene lookup returns CDR1 DFQATT and CDR2 SNEGSKA (reference sequence). The J segment lost 4 bases and the V segment lost 5 bases, leaving 4 bases of the junction unmatched. CDR3 length: 14 amino acids. Here the CDR3 reads CSARLAGGTGELFF. The DNA of the CDR3 is TGCAGTGCTCGCTTAGCGGGGGGCACCGGGGAGCTGTTTTTT.

This clonotype appeared a few times. V and J are TRBV7-6 and TRBJ2-5, with a tentative D call TRBD1 (6 bases). This CDR3 region has 13 residues. CDR1 is SGHVS and CDR2 is FNYEAQ in the germline V gene. Between the trimmed V and J ends, which lost 7 bases and 5 bases, there was a span of 14 bases. The CDR3 is CASNLQGTETQYF. Written as DNA, the CDR3 is TGTGCCAGCAACCTACAGGGAACGGAGACCCAGTACTTC.

The V and J genes are TRBV5-1 and TRBJ2-5; 9 bases map to TRBD2. This CDR3 region has 13 residues. Trimming removed 6 bases from V and 3 bases from J; junction bases left unmatched: 3. Germline V gene data show CDR1 as SGHRS and CDR2 as YFSETQ. DNA for the CDR3: TGCGCCAGCAAATTAGCGGGGGAAGAGACCCAGTACTTC. Its translation is CASKLAGEETQYF.

This clonotype has more than one count but fewer than ten. This chain connects TRBV20-1 to TRBJ2-7; 7 bases fit TRBD2. Looked up from germline, CDR1 is DFQATT and CDR2 is SNEGSKA (reference sequence). V gave up 0 bases and J gave up 6 bases; unmatched junction bases: 11. The CDR3 has 15 amino acids. The CDR3 DNA is TGCAGTGCTAGAGATCGAAGCGGGGCCTTGGGCGAGCAGTACTTC. It is translated as CSARDRSGALGEQYF.

In this sample, this clonotype turned up a few times. The chain carries TRBV18 and TRBJ2-2; the D gene is possibly TRBD1 (6 bases). Per germline, CDR1 KGHSH and CDR2 LQKENI. The CDR3 has 17 amino acids. Between the trimmed V and J ends, which lost 2 bases and 3 bases, there was a span of 16 bases. The CDR3 coding sequence is TGTGCCAGCTCACCAACCCAGCAGGGGATAGACACCGGGGAGCTGTTTTTT. Amino acid sequence: CASSPTQQGIDTGELFF.

There are a few counts of this clonotype. V usage is TRBV15 and J usage is TRBJ1-4; D remains ambiguous. The CDR3 is 12 residues long. Germline assignment: CDR1 LNHNV and CDR2 YYDKDF (reference sequence). Trimming left V 6 bases short and J 5 bases short, with 7 bases between. In DNA form, the CDR3 reads TGTGCCACCAGGTTACTGAATGAAAAACTGTTTTTT. This codes for CATRLLNEKLFF.

This clonotype was picked up a small number of times. The chain is built from TRBV18 and TRBJ2-5; 7 bases fit TRBD1. The end of the DNA is better explained by TRBJ2-7, so the J call may be wrong. Germline V gene data show CDR1 as KGHSH and CDR2 as LQKENI. The CDR3 loop spans 15 amino acids. CDR3 loop: CASSLRQGSSYEQYF. CDR3 bases: TGTGCCAGCTCACTCAGACAGGGAAGCTCCTACGAGCAGTACTTC.

This clonotype was counted between two and nine times. The V and J genes are TRBV5-1 and TRBJ2-1, with D uncertain. The ends were cut back, 5 bases at V and 0 bases at J, with 9 bases in the middle. CDR3 size: 14 residues. CDR1 is SGHRS, CDR2 YFSETQ, per germline. CDR3 protein: CASRAGNSYNEQFF. CDR3 in DNA: TGCGCCAGCAGAGCCGGTAACTCCTACAATGAGCAGTTCTTC.

The chain recombines TRBV18 with TRBJ2-3; D is undetermined. Per germline, CDR1 KGHSH and CDR2 LQKENI. The CDR3 covers 14 residues. The V end was cut by 2 bases, the J end by 7 bases, with 13 bases between. This chain's CDR3 is CASSPTARFHTQYF. The CDR3 DNA reads TGTGCCAGCTCACCAACAGCCCGTTTCCATACGCAGTATTTT.

The chain recombines TRBV20-1 with TRBJ1-4, with D uncertain. This CDR3 is built from 14 residues. V was clipped by 5 bases and J by 0 bases, with 10 bases between them. The germline CDR1 and CDR2 sequences are DFQATT and SNEGSKA (reference sequence). CDR3 sequence (DNA): TGCAGTGCTCCGGTGGGAGCAACTAATGAAAAACTGTTTTTT. Its protein product is CSAPVGATNEKLFF.

The chain is built from TRBV15 and TRBJ1-2, with D unresolved. V was clipped by 0 bases and J by 4 bases, with 12 bases between them. CDR1 is LNHNV, CDR2 YYDKDF, per germline (reference sequence). The CDR3 consists of 15 residues. The CDR3 DNA sequence: TGTGCCACCAGCAGAGATGGTCCAGAGAGCTATGGCTACACCTTC. Residues: CATSRDGPESYGYTF.

The chain employs TRBV6-1 and TRBJ2-5, with D hard to call. The CDR3 is made up of 14 amino acids. Trimming removed 4 bases at V and 4 bases at J, with 13 bases between. In germline, CDR1 is MNHNS, CDR2 SASEGT. The CDR3 DNA reads TGTGCCAGCAGTGGATATTATCGCGGAGAGACCCAGTACTTC. This gives the protein CASSGYYRGETQYF.

This clonotype was observed a few times. The V call is TRBV9, the J call TRBJ2-3; D may correspond to TRBD1 or TRBD2 (5 bases each). Trimming stripped 1 base from V and 5 bases from J, with 26 bases between. The CDR3 is 19 amino acids. Germline CDR1 and CDR2: SGDLS and YYNGEE. CDR3 protein: CASSVSVGVNVLFKDTQYF. CDR3 bases: TGTGCCAGCAGCGTAAGCGTGGGGGTGAATGTCCTGTTTAAAGATACGCAGTATTTT. Filled out from reference TRBV9 and TRBJ2-3, the complete variable domain reads DSGVTQTPKHLITATGQRVTLRCSPRSGDLSVYWYQQSLDQGLQFLIQYYNGEERAKGNILERFSAQQFPDLHSELNLSSLELGDSALYFCASSVSVGVNVLFKDTQYFGPGTRLTVL.

The J gene is TRBJ1-2, the V gene TRBV5-1; D might be TRBD1 (5 bases). V shed 0 bases and J shed 5 bases, with 11 bases lying between them. Germline V gene lookup returns CDR1 SGHRS and CDR2 YFSETQ. The CDR3 has 14 residues. CDR3 residues: CASSLEGSRYGYTF. The DNA of the CDR3 is TGCGCCAGCAGCTTGGAGGGGTCGAGATATGGCTACACCTTC.